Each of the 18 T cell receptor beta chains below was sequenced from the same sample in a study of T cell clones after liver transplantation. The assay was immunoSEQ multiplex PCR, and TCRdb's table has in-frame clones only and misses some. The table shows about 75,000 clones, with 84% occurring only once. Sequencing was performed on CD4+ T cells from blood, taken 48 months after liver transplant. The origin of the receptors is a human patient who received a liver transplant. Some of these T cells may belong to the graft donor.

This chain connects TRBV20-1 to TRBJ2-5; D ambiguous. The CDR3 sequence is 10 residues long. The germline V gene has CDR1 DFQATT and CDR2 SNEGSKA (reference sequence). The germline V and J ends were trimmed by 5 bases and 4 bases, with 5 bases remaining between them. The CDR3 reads CSAFIETQYF. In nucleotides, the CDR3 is TGCAGTGCTTTTATAGAGACCCAGTACTTC.

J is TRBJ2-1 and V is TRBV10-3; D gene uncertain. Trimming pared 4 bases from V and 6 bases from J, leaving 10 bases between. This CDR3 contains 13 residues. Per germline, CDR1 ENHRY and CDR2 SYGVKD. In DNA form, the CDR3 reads TGTGCCATCAGTGCCGGCAGCTCCAATGAGCAGTTCTTC. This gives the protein CAISAGSSNEQFF.

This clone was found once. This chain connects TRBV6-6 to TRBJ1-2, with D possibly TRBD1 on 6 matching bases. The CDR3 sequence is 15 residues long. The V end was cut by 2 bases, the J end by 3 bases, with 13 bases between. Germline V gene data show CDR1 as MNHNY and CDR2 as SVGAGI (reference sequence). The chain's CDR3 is CASSYPSGADYGYTF. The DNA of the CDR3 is TGTGCCAGCAGTTACCCCTCGGGGGCGGACTATGGCTACACCTTC.

Written as DNA, the CDR3 is TGTGCCAGCAGCCAAGACGTCGGGACTAGTCCCTACGAGCAGTACTTC. This gives the protein CASSQDVGTSPYEQYF. The chain couples TRBV4-2 to TRBJ2-7; TRBD2 agrees at 8 bases. CDR1 is LGHNA, CDR2 YNFKEQ, per germline. This CDR3 is 16 amino acids long. Losses at the gene ends were 0 bases for V and 2 bases for J; bases not matched to a gene: 6.

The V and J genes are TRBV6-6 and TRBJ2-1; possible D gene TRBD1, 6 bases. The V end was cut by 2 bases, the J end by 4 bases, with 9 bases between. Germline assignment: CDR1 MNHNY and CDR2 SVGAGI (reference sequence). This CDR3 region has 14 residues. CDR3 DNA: TGTGCCAGCAGTTACCGGGACAAATACAATGAGCAGTTCTTC. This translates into CASSYRDKYNEQFF.

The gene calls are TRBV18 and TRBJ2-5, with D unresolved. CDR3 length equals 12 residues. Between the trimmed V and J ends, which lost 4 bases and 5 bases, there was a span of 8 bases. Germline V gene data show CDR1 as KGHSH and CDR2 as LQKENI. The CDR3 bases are TGTGCCAGCTCACGGGAAAGCGAGACCCAGTACTTC. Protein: CASSRESETQYF.

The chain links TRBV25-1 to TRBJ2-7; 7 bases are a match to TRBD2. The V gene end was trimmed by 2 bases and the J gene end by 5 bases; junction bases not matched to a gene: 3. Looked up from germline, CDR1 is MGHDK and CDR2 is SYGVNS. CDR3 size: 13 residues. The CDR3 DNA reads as TGTGCCAGCAGTGAACCAGGGACTAACGAGCAGTACTTC. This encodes CASSEPGTNEQYF.

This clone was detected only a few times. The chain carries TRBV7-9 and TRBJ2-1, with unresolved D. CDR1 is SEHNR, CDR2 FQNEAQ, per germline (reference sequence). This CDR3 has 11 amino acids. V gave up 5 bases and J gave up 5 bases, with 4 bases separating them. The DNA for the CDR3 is TGTGCCAGCAGCCGCCACAATGAGCAGTTCTTC. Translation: CASSRHNEQFF.

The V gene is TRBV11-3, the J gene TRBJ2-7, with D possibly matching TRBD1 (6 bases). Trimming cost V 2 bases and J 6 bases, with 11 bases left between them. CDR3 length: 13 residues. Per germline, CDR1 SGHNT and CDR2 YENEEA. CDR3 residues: CASSLRSGVEQYF. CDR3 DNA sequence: TGTGCCAGCAGCTTAAGGTCAGGGGTCGAGCAGTACTTC.

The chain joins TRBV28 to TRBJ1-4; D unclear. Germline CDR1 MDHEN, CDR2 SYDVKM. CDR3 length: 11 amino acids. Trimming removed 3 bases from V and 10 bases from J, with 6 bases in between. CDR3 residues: CASSLGGKLFF. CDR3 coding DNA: TGTGCCAGCAGTTTGGGAGGAAAACTGTTTTTT.

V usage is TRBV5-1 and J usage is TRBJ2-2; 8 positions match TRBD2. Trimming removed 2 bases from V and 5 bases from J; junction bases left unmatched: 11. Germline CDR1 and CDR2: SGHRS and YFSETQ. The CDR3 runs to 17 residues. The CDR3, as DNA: TGCGCCAGCAGCTTTGGCGTGTTTGCGGGAGGAACCGGGGAGCTGTTTTTT. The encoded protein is CASSFGVFAGGTGELFF.

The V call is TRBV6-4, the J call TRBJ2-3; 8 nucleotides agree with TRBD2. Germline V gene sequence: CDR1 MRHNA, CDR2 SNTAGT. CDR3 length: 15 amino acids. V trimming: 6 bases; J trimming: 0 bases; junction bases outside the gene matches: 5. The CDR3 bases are TGTGCCAGCAGGCCGGGGGGGCAGAGCACAGATACGCAGTATTTT. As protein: CASRPGGQSTDTQYF.

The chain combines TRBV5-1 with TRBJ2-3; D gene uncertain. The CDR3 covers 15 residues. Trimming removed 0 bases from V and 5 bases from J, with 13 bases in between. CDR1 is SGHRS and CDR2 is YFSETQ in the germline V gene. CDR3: CASSLEGGNGDTQYF. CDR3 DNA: TGCGCCAGCAGCTTGGAAGGTGGTAATGGAGATACGCAGTATTTT.

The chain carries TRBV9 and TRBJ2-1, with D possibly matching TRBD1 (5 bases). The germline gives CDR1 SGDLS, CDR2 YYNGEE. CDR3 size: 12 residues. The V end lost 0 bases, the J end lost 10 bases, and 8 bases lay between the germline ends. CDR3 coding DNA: TGTGCCAGCAGCGTAGGAAGGACAGAGCAGTTCTTC. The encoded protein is CASSVGRTEQFF.

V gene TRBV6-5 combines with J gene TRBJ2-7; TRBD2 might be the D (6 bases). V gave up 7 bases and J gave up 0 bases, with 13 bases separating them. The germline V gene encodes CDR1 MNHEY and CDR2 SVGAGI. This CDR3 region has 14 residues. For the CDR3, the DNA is TGTGCCAGCAAGTTTCGGGGGAGCTCCTACGAGCAGTACTTC. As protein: CASKFRGSSYEQYF.

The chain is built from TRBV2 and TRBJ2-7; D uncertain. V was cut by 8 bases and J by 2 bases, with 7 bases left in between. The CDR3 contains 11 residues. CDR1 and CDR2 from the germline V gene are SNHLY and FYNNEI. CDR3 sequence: CASQVAYEQYF. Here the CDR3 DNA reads TGTGCCAGCCAGGTCGCCTACGAGCAGTACTTC.

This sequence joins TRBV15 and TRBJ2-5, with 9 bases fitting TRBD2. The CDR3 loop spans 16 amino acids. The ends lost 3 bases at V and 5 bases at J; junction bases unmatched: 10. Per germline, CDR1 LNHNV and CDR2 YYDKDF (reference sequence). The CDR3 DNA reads TGTGCCACCAGCAGCACCGCGGGACTAGCACTGGAGACCCAGTACTTC. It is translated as CATSSTAGLALETQYF.

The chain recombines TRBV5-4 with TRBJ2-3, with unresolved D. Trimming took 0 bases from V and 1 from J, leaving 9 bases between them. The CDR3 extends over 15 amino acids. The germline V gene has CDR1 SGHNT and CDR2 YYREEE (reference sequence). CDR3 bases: TGTGCCAGCAGCTTGGCGGTCCCCCGCACAGATACGCAGTATTTT. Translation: CASSLAVPRTDTQYF.